The source of this TCR beta chain is a study of blood T cell repertoires in COVID-19. CDR3 length: 13 amino acids. V was clipped by 8 bases and J by 5 bases; unmatched bases: 5. Germline CDR1 and CDR2: MNHEY and SVGAGI. Sequencing was performed with immunoSEQ multiplex PCR; in TCRdb, only in-frame clones are kept and a portion is missing. The top ten clones hold 6.5% to 9.5% of a sample with about half a million clones, about 88% of them seen once. What was sequenced was PBMCs or T cells enriched from blood (not recorded which). The TCR originated in a woman in her sixties who had recovered from COVID-19. The rearrangement uses TRBV6-5 and TRBJ2-2; 7 bases fit TRBD1. In DNA, the CDR3 is TGTGCCAGCGGGACAGTTGGGACCGGGGAGCTGTTTTTT. This translates into CASGTVGTGELFF.